One sample yielded the 24 T cell receptor beta chains listed below, sequenced in a study of regulatory T cells in long-lasting Graves disease. According to the study, TCR beta libraries were built with iRepertoire HTBI primers and CDR3-region Arm-PCR. MiXCR was run by TCRdb on the multiplex PCR reads, yielding one entry per CDR3 protein. The sample lists a few hundred thousand distinct CDR3 sequences; around 20% were seen once. The time point: newly diagnosed GD, antithyroid drugs for less than 3 months. The TCR library used RNA extracted from PBMCs. Specimen: peripheral blood mononuclear cells (PBMCs), collected at new diagnosis, from a patient treated with antithyroid drugs. The receptors derive from a female donor with Graves disease.

The chain links TRBV11-2 to TRBJ2-7; a weak D match, TRBD2 (5 bases). Trimming removed 4 bases at V and 5 bases at J, with 21 bases between. CDR3 size: 16 residues. Per germline, CDR1 SGHAT and CDR2 FQNNGV. For the CDR3, the DNA is TGTGCCAGCAGCTACCAGGTTTCCCGGGCCGGGGACGAGCAGTACTTC. Translation: CASSYQVSRAGDEQYF.

The chain combines TRBV15 with TRBJ2-3; TRBD2 matches 11 bases. Trimming removed 1 base from V and 0 bases from J; junction bases left unmatched: 6. The CDR3 totals 18 residues. From germline, CDR1 is LNHNV and CDR2 YYDKDF (reference sequence). Here the CDR3 reads CATSRVPTSGTSTDTQYF. CDR3 coding DNA: TGTGCCACCAGCAGAGTTCCGACTAGCGGGACTAGCACAGATACGCAGTATTTT.

This clonotype was seen many times. The chain joins TRBV11-2 to TRBJ2-4; 11 nucleotides match TRBD2. The CDR3 is 14 residues long. The V and J ends lost 5 bases and 7 bases, in that order; junction bases with no gene match: 4. Germline CDR1 SGHAT, CDR2 FQNNGV. CDR3 nucleotide sequence: TGTGCCAGCAGCCCTAGCGGGAGGATTAACATTCAGTACTTC. Protein product: CASSPSGRINIQYF.

This clonotype has ten or more counts. In nucleotides, the CDR3 is TGTGCCAGCAGCGCCCATAGCGGGAGCTCCTACAATGAGCAGTTCTTC. Residues: CASSAHSGSSYNEQFF. The chain uses TRBV6-1 and TRBJ2-1, with 9 nucleotides matching TRBD2. The germline V gene has CDR1 MNHNS and CDR2 SASEGT. The CDR3 is made up of 16 amino acids. V dropped 6 bases and J dropped 0; count of bases not matched to a gene: 6.

The chain has TRBV5-4 and TRBJ2-7, with TRBD1 identical over 10 bases. After removal of 0 bases from V and 6 bases from J, the junction contained 6 bases not matched to a gene. CDR1 is SGHNT and CDR2 is YYREEE in the germline V gene (reference sequence). This CDR3 has 15 residues. CDR3 nucleotide sequence: TGTGCCAGCAGCTTGGGAGGGACAGGGGTGGCCGAGCAGTACTTC. Its translation is CASSLGGTGVAEQYF.

There are many counts of this clonotype. The chain joins TRBV9 to TRBJ2-7; no clear D. CDR1 is SGDLS, CDR2 YYNGEE, per germline. This CDR3 is built from 13 residues. Trimming cost V 3 bases and J 1 base, with 8 bases left between them. The CDR3 region has the DNA TGTGCCAGCAGCGACGCAATGTCCTACGAGCAGTACTTC. Its protein product is CASSDAMSYEQYF.

This clonotype has a count of ten or more. The chain couples TRBV11-2 to TRBJ2-4, with 8 bases lining up with TRBD1. Per the germline V gene, CDR1 is SGHAT and CDR2 is FQNNGV. The V and J ends lost 4 bases and 1 base, in that order; junction bases with no gene match: 6. The length of the CDR3 is 16 residues. The CDR3 sequence is CASSSGQARAKNIQYF. In DNA form, the CDR3 reads TGTGCCAGCAGCTCGGGACAGGCAAGGGCCAAAAACATTCAGTACTTC.

There are many counts of this clonotype. The CDR3 is CAKSGLAGGQGTQYF. CDR3 DNA: TGTGCCAAGTCGGGACTAGCGGGAGGGCAAGGTACGCAGTATTTT. The chain links TRBV2 to TRBJ2-3; TRBD2 matches 16 bases. V trimming: 10 bases; J trimming: 8 bases; junction bases outside the gene matches: 9. Germline V CDR1 and CDR2: SNHLY, FYNNEI. The CDR3 sequence is 15 residues long.

The sample holds a few counts of this clonotype. This chain connects TRBV5-6 to TRBJ2-4; D may be TRBD1 or TRBD2 (5 bases each). The V end was cut by 4 bases, the J end by 0 bases, with 17 bases between. Germline loops: CDR1 SGHDT, CDR2 YYEEEE. CDR3 length: 17 amino acids. The CDR3 DNA reads TGTGCCAGCAGCGGAGACCGGGGCCAACTAGCCAAAAACATTCAGTACTTC. Residues: CASSGDRGQLAKNIQYF.

The gene calls are TRBV12-3 or TRBV12-4 and TRBJ2-1, with 13 bases fitting TRBD2. The J call could be wrong; TRBJ2-5 is a better fit for the DNA end. The CDR3 loop spans 15 amino acids. In DNA, the CDR3 is TGTGCCAGCAGTTGGGGACTAGCGGGATCAGTGACCCAGTACTTC. Its protein product is CASSWGLAGSVTQYF.

In this sample, this clonotype turned up many times. This chain links TRBV10-3 with TRBJ2-5; D is uncertain. Germline loops: CDR1 ENHRY, CDR2 SYGVKD. The V gene lost 6 bases and the J gene lost 0 bases, with 2 bases spanning the gap. This CDR3 has 11 amino acids. Written as DNA, the CDR3 is TGTGCCATCAGAGACCAAGAGACCCAGTACTTC. Its protein product is CAIRDQETQYF.

This clonotype appeared many times. The chain is built from TRBV24-1 and TRBJ2-3; the match to TRBD1 covers 8 bases. J lost 1 base, V lost 4 bases, and 6 bases had no gene match. This CDR3 has 16 residues. Germline CDR1 reads KGHDR; CDR2 reads SFDVKD. DNA for the CDR3: TGTGCCACCAGTGACCCGACAGGGGCCGGCACAGATACGCAGTATTTT. It codes for CATSDPTGAGTDTQYF.

In this sample, this clonotype turned up many times. The chain carries TRBV29-1 and TRBJ2-3, with 9 bases that match TRBD1. This CDR3 region has 14 residues. With V trimmed by 7 bases and J by 5 bases, 10 bases remained unmatched. Looked up from germline, CDR1 is SQVTM and CDR2 is ANQGSEA. The CDR3 region is CSGGGGQGGDTQYF. Here the CDR3 DNA reads TGCAGCGGGGGCGGGGGACAGGGTGGAGATACGCAGTATTTT.

The J gene is TRBJ1-1, the V gene TRBV12-5; 8 bases are a match to TRBD1. Germline values: CDR1 LGHNT, CDR2 FRNRAP. Losses at the gene ends were 1 base for V and 4 bases for J; bases not matched to a gene: 2. The CDR3 extends over 14 amino acids. The chain's CDR3 is CASGLGGQVTEAFF. The DNA for the CDR3 is TGTGCTAGTGGTTTGGGGGGACAGGTCACTGAAGCTTTCTTT.

The sample holds many counts of this clonotype. This chain uses TRBV10-3 with TRBJ2-1, with 7 nucleotides matching TRBD1. The V segment lost 6 bases and the J segment 5 bases; nucleotides outside the gene matches: 7. The CDR3 spans 14 residues. Germline V gene data show CDR1 as ENHRY and CDR2 as SYGVKD. The CDR3 loop is CAISTGTADNEQFF. The CDR3 DNA reads TGTGCCATCAGCACCGGGACAGCCGACAATGAGCAGTTCTTC.

This clonotype has a handful of counts. The chain has TRBV10-3 and TRBJ1-2; a weak D match, TRBD1 (6 bases). V was pared by 3 bases and J by 7 bases, with 12 bases between. The CDR3 loop spans 13 amino acids. Germline loops: CDR1 ENHRY, CDR2 SYGVKD. CDR3 in amino acids: CAISEGGDRGYTF. The CDR3 bases are TGTGCCATCAGTGAAGGGGGGGATCGTGGCTACACCTTC.

This clonotype showed up just a few times. The chain employs TRBV4-1 and TRBJ2-1; 7 nucleotides line up with TRBD1. CDR1 MGHRA and CDR2 YSYEKL come from the germline V gene. V dropped 0 bases and J dropped 3; count of bases not matched to a gene: 2. This CDR3 has 15 amino acids. The DNA of the CDR3 is TGCGCCAGCAGCCAAGACACAGGGGACTACAATGAGCAGTTCTTC. The encoded protein is CASSQDTGDYNEQFF.

Many counts were recorded for this clonotype. CDR3 region: CATSRVRSGSVTDTQYF. The CDR3, as DNA: TGTGCCACCAGCAGAGTTCGTAGCGGGAGTGTCACAGATACGCAGTATTTT. The rearrangement links TRBV15 to TRBJ2-3; 9 positions match TRBD2. This CDR3 is 17 amino acids long. The ends lost 1 base at V and 2 bases at J; junction bases unmatched: 7. Germline V gives CDR1 LNHNV, CDR2 YYDKDF (reference sequence). Looking up the rest from reference TRBV15 and TRBJ2-3 gives the full variable domain: DAMVIQNPRYQVTQFGKPVTLSCSQTLNHNVMYWYQQKSSQAPKLLFHYYDKDFNNEADTPDNFQSRRPNTSFCFLDIRSPGLGDTAMYLCATSRVRSGSVTDTQYFGPGTRLTVL.

This clonotype appeared many times. The rearrangement links TRBV7-6 to TRBJ2-7; D is possibly TRBD1 or TRBD2 (5 bases each). The ends were cut back, 5 bases at V and 2 bases at J, with 13 bases in the middle. CDR3 size: 14 residues. The germline V gene has CDR1 SGHVS and CDR2 FNYEAQ. Written as DNA, the CDR3 is TGTGCCAGCAGCGGGGGAGCGATCCCCTACGAGCAGTACTTC. Protein product: CASSGGAIPYEQYF.

The CDR3 nucleotides read TGCAGTGCTAGCCTAGCGGGGGACGAGCAGTACTTC. Translated, it gives CSASLAGDEQYF. The chain links TRBV20-1 to TRBJ2-7; 10 bases map to TRBD2. The V gene's germline CDR1 is DFQATT and CDR2 SNEGSKA (reference sequence). J lost 5 bases, V lost 3 bases, and 1 base had no gene match. CDR3 length: 12 amino acids.

This clonotype was seen many times. V usage is TRBV6-2 or TRBV6-3 and J usage is TRBJ2-2; D is unresolved. Looked up from germline, CDR1 is MNHEY and CDR2 is SVGEGT. The V end was cut by 0 bases, the J end by 4 bases, with 9 bases between. The CDR3 spans 15 residues. CDR3 region: CASSYSGTTTGELFF. CDR3 DNA: TGTGCCAGCAGTTACTCTGGTACCACCACCGGGGAGCTGTTTTTT.

This clonotype was observed at least ten times. The chain combines TRBV7-2 with TRBJ2-3; 13 positions match TRBD2. Germline lookup yields CDR1 SGHTA and CDR2 FQGNSA. This CDR3 is built from 15 residues. Trimming removed 4 bases from V and 3 bases from J; junction bases left unmatched: 1. DNA for the CDR3: TGTGCCAGCAGCTGGACTAGCGGGAGAACAGATACGCAGTATTTT. Residues: CASSWTSGRTDTQYF.

This clonotype was seen a handful of times. A single base separates this from a much larger clone, so it may be a read error. V gene TRBV20-1 combines with J gene TRBJ2-3; tentatively, D is TRBD1 (5 bases). The V end was cut by 4 bases, the J end by 8 bases, with 10 bases between. Per the germline V gene, CDR1 is DFQATT and CDR2 is SNEGSKA (reference sequence). The CDR3 runs to 11 residues. The CDR3 spells CSAIGAGTQYF. The CDR3, as DNA: TGCAGTGCTATAGGGGCAGGTACGCAGTATTTT.

The table lists this clonotype with a few counts. V and J are TRBV19 and TRBJ2-1, with TRBD1 matching 8 bases. Unmatched junction bases numbered 12, after V lost 3 bases and J lost 5 bases. The CDR3 is made up of 17 amino acids. CDR1 LNHDA and CDR2 SQIVND come from the germline V gene (reference sequence). The CDR3 nucleotides read TGTGCCAGTAGTATCTTCGCTAGGACAGGGTTGAACAATGAGCAGTTCTTC. It yields the protein CASSIFARTGLNNEQFF. Full variable domain (remainder filled in from reference TRBV19 and TRBJ2-1): DGGITQSPKYLFRKEGQNVTLSCEQNLNHDAMYWYRQDPGQGLRLIYYSQIVNDFQKGDIAEGYSVSREKKESFPLTVTSAQKNPTAFYLCASSIFARTGLNNEQFFGPGTRLTVL.